A single sample gave rise to the 24 T cell receptor beta chains below, sequenced in a study of vaccination and CD4 T cells after COVID-19. No antigen has been assigned to these receptors. Treatment defined: roughly 10-day PBMC culture with coronavirus spike peptide pools or control peptides (ViraFEST assay). Cultured CD4+ T cell DNA underwent sequencing with the Oncomine TCR Beta short-read assay. TCRdb reprocessed the PCR reads via MiXCR and lists one record per CDR3 protein. The sample contains approximately 12,000 distinct CDR3 sequences, roughly 44% of which appear only once. Input material: CD4+ T cells from blood, cultured in vitro. All receptors derive from a human donor who had recovered from COVID-19.

This clonotype was detected a few times. This chain connects TRBV7-2 to TRBJ2-3; TRBD2 aligns across 14 bases. Germline lookup yields CDR1 SGHTA and CDR2 FQGNSA. V lost 0 bases, J lost 6 bases, and 5 bases stayed unmatched. The CDR3 is made up of 17 amino acids. CDR3 coding DNA: TGTGCCAGCAGCTTAGCGGGGACTAGCGGGAGTTTCGATACGCAGTATTTT. Its protein is CASSLAGTSGSFDTQYF.

This chain uses TRBV19 with TRBJ2-3, with a possible D match to TRBD1 (6 bases). Germline V lookup: CDR1 LNHDA, CDR2 SQIVND (reference sequence). Trimming shortened V by 4 bases and J by 5 bases, and 10 bases separated the two germline ends. CDR3 length equals 13 residues. This CDR3 is CASSKSGEDTQYF. CDR3 coding DNA: TGTGCCAGTAGTAAATCAGGGGAAGATACGCAGTATTTT.

The genes are TRBV7-9 and TRBJ1-1; D is undetermined. In germline, CDR1 is SEHNR, CDR2 FQNEAQ (reference sequence). Trimming left V 1 base short and J 0 bases short, with 6 bases between. This CDR3 comprises 14 residues. In DNA form, the CDR3 reads TGTGCCAGCAGCTTAGGTTGGGTGAACACTGAAGCTTTCTTT. Encoded protein: CASSLGWVNTEAFF.

The genes are TRBV19 and TRBJ2-3; D might be TRBD1 or TRBD2, each matching 5 bases. Germline CDR1 reads LNHDA; CDR2 reads SQIVND (reference sequence). The CDR3 has 14 residues. The ends were cut back, 6 bases at V and 2 bases at J, with 12 bases in the middle. The CDR3 DNA reads TGTGCCAGTAGAAGGGGCGGGCTCACAGATACGCAGTATTTT. This codes for CASRRGGLTDTQYF.

About this clonotype itself: A read error is likely here: a far larger clone is one base away. V gene TRBV7-6 combines with J gene TRBJ2-7, with D possibly matching TRBD2 (5 bases). The V end was cut by 2 bases, the J end by 2 bases, with 10 bases between. The CDR3 consists of 14 residues. Germline CDR1 is SGHVS and CDR2 is FNYEAQ. The CDR3 sequence: CASSLRAGPYEQYF. The CDR3 region has the DNA TGTGCCAGCAGCTTAAGGGCGGGTCCCTACGAGCAGTACTTC.

V is TRBV7-3 and J is TRBJ2-6; D is possibly TRBD2 (5 bases). The CDR3 totals 21 residues. V was shortened by 5 bases and J by 2 bases, with 28 bases between the two germline ends. Germline V gene data show CDR1 as SGHTA and CDR2 as FQGTGA. CDR3 amino acids: CASSTTYLAQRGFPGANVLTF. CDR3 DNA: TGTGCCAGCAGCACCACTTACCTTGCCCAAAGAGGGTTCCCTGGGGCCAACGTCCTGACTTTC.

The chain recombines TRBV7-9 with TRBJ2-7; D gene unclear. There are 16 residues in the CDR3. The germline V gene encodes CDR1 SEHNR and CDR2 FQNEAQ (reference sequence). Trimming took 1 base from V and 6 from J, leaving 19 bases between them. The CDR3 DNA reads TGTGCCAGCAGCTTAGTTAACTTCTTAGTAGCTAGCGAGCAGTACTTC. Translated, it gives CASSLVNFLVASEQYF. The whole variable domain, filled in from reference TRBV7-9 and TRBJ2-7, reads DTGVSQNPRHKITKRGQNVTFRCDPISEHNRLYWYRQTLGQGPEFLTYFQNEAQLEKSRLLSDRFSAERPKGSFSTLEIQRTEQGDSAMYLCASSLVNFLVASEQYFGPGTRLTVT.

The V and J genes are TRBV15 and TRBJ1-2; a weak D match, TRBD1 (6 bases). This CDR3 contains 12 residues. The V and J ends lost 3 bases and 5 bases respectively, with 7 bases between them. Germline CDR1 is LNHNV and CDR2 is YYDKDF (reference sequence). CDR3 bases: TGTGCCACCAGCAGGGACAGTTATGGCTACACCTTC. Amino acids: CATSRDSYGYTF.

This clonotype has a handful of counts. The V gene is TRBV10-3, the J gene TRBJ2-3; possible D gene TRBD2, 5 bases. CDR1 ENHRY and CDR2 SYGVKD come from the germline V gene. V was clipped by 10 bases and J by 4 bases, with 15 bases between them. The CDR3 loop spans 13 amino acids. The chain's CDR3 is CASRPGGADTQYF. The CDR3 DNA follows: TGTGCCAGCAGACCAGGAGGCGCAGATACGCAGTATTTT.

The rearrangement joins TRBV29-1 to TRBJ1-5; possible D gene TRBD1, 5 bases. This CDR3 spans 14 amino acids. The ends were cut back, 6 bases at V and 2 bases at J, with 14 bases in the middle. Germline V gene lookup returns CDR1 SQVTM and CDR2 ANQGSEA. The CDR3 DNA reads TGCAGCGTCCGGGACCCAGGCGGCAATCAGCCCCAGCATTTT. Translation gives CSVRDPGGNQPQHF.

The chain is built from TRBV18 and TRBJ1-5; maybe TRBD1 (6 bases). Between the trimmed V and J ends, which lost 3 bases and 4 bases, there was a span of 13 bases. The CDR3 totals 15 residues. In germline, CDR1 is KGHSH, CDR2 LQKENI. The chain's CDR3 is CASSPSRGGNQPQHF. The CDR3 DNA is TGTGCCAGCTCACCGTCCAGGGGCGGGAATCAGCCCCAGCATTTT.

V and J are TRBV2 and TRBJ1-6; D not certain. V was cut by 7 bases and J by 7 bases, with 14 bases left in between. The CDR3 loop spans 14 amino acids. The germline CDR1 and CDR2 sequences are SNHLY and FYNNEI. The CDR3 protein is CASIIDRGNSPLHF. The DNA for the CDR3 is TGTGCCAGCATAATTGATAGAGGGAATTCACCCCTCCACTTT.

In its sample, this clonotype was seen a few times. The CDR3 bases are TGTGCCTGCGGGGACAGGGTTTATGGCTACACCTTC. Amino acids: CACGDRVYGYTF. The rearrangement joins TRBV30 to TRBJ1-2, with 9 bases aligning to TRBD1. This CDR3 contains 12 residues. The V gene end was trimmed by 6 bases and the J gene end by 5 bases; junction bases not matched to a gene: 4. Germline V lookup: CDR1 GTSNPN, CDR2 SVGIG (reference sequence).

This chain links TRBV12-3 or TRBV12-4 with TRBJ1-5; D is unclear. The CDR3 is 13 residues long. V shed 3 bases and J shed 5 bases, with 8 bases lying between them. Here the CDR3 DNA reads TGTGCCAGCAGTTTGACCGGGGATCAGCCCCAGCATTTT. Translation: CASSLTGDQPQHF.

The rearrangement joins TRBV20-1 to TRBJ1-5; 7 nucleotides agree with TRBD1. V shed 3 bases, J shed 2 bases, and the junction held 19 bases outside the gene matches. This CDR3 region has 19 residues. Germline lookup yields CDR1 DFQATT and CDR2 SNEGSKA (reference sequence). The CDR3 loop reads CSASIGTAYTRRGNQPQHF. Here the CDR3 DNA reads TGCAGTGCTAGCATCGGGACAGCTTATACCCGAAGGGGCAATCAGCCCCAGCATTTT.

V is TRBV14 and J is TRBJ1-1; D is undetermined. The CDR3 is made up of 13 amino acids. The germline V gene has CDR1 SGHDN and CDR2 FVKESK. V shed 0 bases and J shed 5 bases, with 7 bases lying between them. CDR3 sequence reads: CASSQDGFTEAFF. DNA of the CDR3: TGTGCCAGCAGCCAAGATGGGTTTACTGAAGCTTTCTTT.

V is TRBV29-1 and J is TRBJ2-1; D may be TRBD2 (6 bases). Germline V gene sequence: CDR1 SQVTM, CDR2 ANQGSEA. The CDR3 extends over 14 amino acids. Trimming stripped 3 bases from V and 5 bases from J, with 14 bases between. This CDR3 is CSVDRTNTNNEQFF. CDR3 nucleotides: TGCAGCGTTGATAGGACTAATACAAACAATGAGCAGTTCTTC.

The chain couples TRBV20-1 to TRBJ1-5; 8 bases align to TRBD1. The CDR3 contains 12 residues. Germline CDR1 DFQATT, CDR2 SNEGSKA (reference sequence). The CDR3 reads CSPGQGDQPQHF. DNA for the CDR3: TGCAGCCCTGGACAGGGAGATCAGCCCCAGCATTTT.

The chain carries TRBV6-1 and TRBJ2-2; perhaps TRBD2 as D (5 bases). The CDR3 spans 12 residues. V lost 6 bases and J 4 bases, leaving 6 bases between the germline ends. Germline V gene lookup returns CDR1 MNHNS and CDR2 SASEGT. CDR3: CASSRGTGELFF. In DNA, the CDR3 is TGTGCCAGCAGCCGGGGCACCGGGGAGCTGTTTTTT.

This clonotype was counted only a few times. This sequence joins TRBV20-1 and TRBJ1-2; D remains unclear. Trimming cost V 3 bases and J 0 bases, with 11 bases left between them. The CDR3 consists of 14 residues. Looked up from germline, CDR1 is DFQATT and CDR2 is SNEGSKA (reference sequence). The CDR3 here is CSARITDSNYGYTF. CDR3 DNA: TGCAGTGCTAGGATAACGGATTCTAACTATGGCTACACCTTC.

This chain joins TRBV19 and TRBJ2-2; D remains unclear. Between the trimmed V and J ends, which lost 5 bases and 3 bases, there was a span of 16 bases. The length of the CDR3 is 16 residues. Germline V gene sequence: CDR1 LNHDA, CDR2 SQIVND (reference sequence). The CDR3 loop is CASSSGLKGYTGELFF. The CDR3 DNA is TGTGCCAGTAGTTCCGGGCTAAAGGGATACACCGGGGAGCTGTTTTTT.

This clonotype occurred a few times. The germline gene is not matched at one end of the junction; a read error may be the cause. This sequence joins TRBV7-2 and TRBJ2-1; 13 bases are shared with TRBD2. CDR1 SGHTA and CDR2 FQGNSA come from the germline V gene. This CDR3 has 14 amino acids. CDR3 DNA: TGTGCCAGCAGCTTAGGGACTAGCGGGAGCAGGAGGATCTTC. Amino acids: CASSLGTSGSRRIF.

The chain recombines TRBV2 with TRBJ2-3; unclear D gene. CDR3 length: 12 residues. Germline CDR1 and CDR2: SNHLY and FYNNEI. The V end lost 8 bases, the J end lost 1 base, and 7 bases lay between the germline ends. CDR3 protein: CASFLGTDTQYF. CDR3 nucleotide sequence: TGTGCCAGCTTTCTCGGCACAGATACGCAGTATTTT.

V and J are TRBV7-8 and TRBJ1-5; 8 bases are a match to TRBD1. After removal of 3 bases from V and 6 bases from J, the junction contained 16 bases not matched to a gene. The CDR3 is 18 residues long. From germline, CDR1 is SGHVS and CDR2 FQNEAQ. The CDR3: CASSFGVPGQVTGQPQHF. CDR3 DNA: TGTGCCAGCAGCTTTGGGGTACCGGGACAGGTCACCGGTCAGCCCCAGCATTTT. The full variable domain, rest sourced from reference TRBV7-8 and TRBJ1-5, is GAGVSQSPRYKVAKRGQDVALRCDPISGHVSLFWYQQALGQGPEFLTYFQNEAQLDKSGLPSDRFFAERPEGSVSTLKIQRTQQEDSAVYLCASSFGVPGQVTGQPQHFGDGTRLSIL.